Following are 20 T cell receptor beta chains from one sample sequenced in a study of identifying expanded T cells in peripheral blood (dated by TCRdb to between 2018 and 2021). To prepare the library, the immunoSEQ multiplex PCR assay was applied. The table was pulled from immuneACCESS by TCRdb, which kept in-frame rearrangements only. Such tables lose some clones; where checked, under half of the loss comes from unresolved V genes, and the rest has no known cause. In all, the sample holds approximately 100,000 clones, and more than 85% of those were seen once. Around 17% of the sample goes to the ten largest clones. Sequencing used blood. The receptors derive from a person aged 18 to 70 in good health.

The V gene is TRBV30, the J gene TRBJ2-3, with 9 bases identical to TRBD2. Germline trimming cut 2 bases from V and 0 bases from J; bases unmatched to any gene: 9. CDR1 is GTSNPN, CDR2 SVGIG, per germline (reference sequence). The CDR3 loop spans 17 amino acids. The CDR3 nucleotides are TGTGCCTGGAGTAAGCGGGGGGCCCTAACTAGCACAGATACGCAGTATTTT. Its protein product is CAWSKRGALTSTDTQYF.

In nucleotides, the CDR3 is TGTGCCAGCAGCTTAACAGGGGGAGCCAAAAACATTCAGTACTTC. As protein: CASSLTGGAKNIQYF. The V gene is TRBV5-4, the J gene TRBJ2-4; 8 bases fit TRBD1. Germline assignment: CDR1 SGHNT and CDR2 YYREEE (reference sequence). Trimming cost V 2 bases and J 0 bases; bases outside gene matches: 1. The CDR3 contains 15 residues.

The table lists this clone with a few counts. The CDR3 sequence: CASSLGRAYNSPLHF. Written as DNA, the CDR3 is TGCGCCAGCAGCTTGGGCAGGGCCTATAATTCACCCCTCCACTTT. This sequence joins TRBV5-1 and TRBJ1-6, with D perhaps TRBD1 (5 bases). From germline, CDR1 is SGHRS and CDR2 YFSETQ. This CDR3 comprises 15 residues. V was cut by 0 bases and J by 2 bases, with 6 bases left in between.

This chain joins TRBV4-3 and TRBJ1-1; no firm D call. Looked up from germline, CDR1 is LGHNA and CDR2 is YSLEER. The germline V and J ends were trimmed by 0 bases and 7 bases, with 9 bases remaining between them. This CDR3 is 13 amino acids long. The CDR3 DNA reads as TGCGCCAGCAGCCAAGATAGGCGTTTTGAAGCTTTCTTT. Encoded protein: CASSQDRRFEAFF.

V gene TRBV9 combines with J gene TRBJ1-2; a weak D match, TRBD1 (5 bases). The CDR3 sequence is 15 residues long. Germline-derived CDR1 and CDR2 are SGDLS and YYNGEE. With 0 bases removed from V and 6 bases from J, the gap between germline ends came to 15 bases. CDR3 coding DNA: TGTGCCAGCAGCGTAGGCAGGGCGGCCTTTCATGGCTACACCTTC. Residues: CASSVGRAAFHGYTF.

The V and J genes are TRBV11-2 and TRBJ2-5, with 9 bases lining up with TRBD2. Germline V gene data show CDR1 as SGHAT and CDR2 as FQNNGV. V was clipped by 3 bases and J by 2 bases; unmatched bases: 4. The CDR3 is made up of 15 amino acids. CDR3 in DNA: TGTGCCAGCAGCTTCGGGACTAGCTCACAAGAGACCCAGTACTTC. This sequence encodes CASSFGTSSQETQYF.

CDR3 in amino acids: CASSLGRDEQYF. As DNA, the CDR3 is TGTGCCAGCAGCTTAGGAAGGGACGAGCAGTACTTC. The chain joins TRBV7-9 to TRBJ2-7; D gene uncertain. Trimming took off 1 base at V and 5 bases at J, with 6 bases between the two ends. The CDR3 is 12 amino acids. CDR1 SEHNR and CDR2 FQNEAQ come from the germline V gene (reference sequence).

The chain couples TRBV18 to TRBJ2-1; D call uncertain. Trimming removed 6 bases from V and 10 bases from J, with 10 bases in between. Germline-derived CDR1 and CDR2 are KGHSH and LQKENI. The CDR3 is 11 residues long. The CDR3 sequence is CASSSSYEQFF. As DNA, the CDR3 is TGTGCCAGCTCGTCATCCTACGAGCAGTTCTTC.

The CDR3 coding sequence is TGTGCCAGTAGTGGGTCGGCGGGTCAGCCCCAGCATTTT. It translates to CASSGSAGQPQHF. The V call is TRBV19, the J call TRBJ1-5; no clear D gene. Germline V gives CDR1 LNHDA, CDR2 SQIVND (reference sequence). The CDR3 totals 13 residues. Trimming shortened V by 5 bases and J by 6 bases, and 11 bases separated the two germline ends.

The rearrangement joins TRBV7-9 to TRBJ2-7, with a possible D match to TRBD2 (6 bases). CDR3 length: 14 amino acids. V lost 1 base and J lost 5, with 12 bases in between. Per the germline V gene, CDR1 is SEHNR and CDR2 is FQNEAQ (reference sequence). CDR3 protein: CASSLDSGGNEQYF. The CDR3 region has the DNA TGTGCCAGCAGCTTAGATAGCGGAGGGAACGAGCAGTACTTC.

The sample holds one count of this clone. The V gene is TRBV7-9, the J gene TRBJ2-6, with 7 nucleotides matching TRBD1. CDR3 length: 17 residues. Germline loops: CDR1 SEHNR, CDR2 FQNEAQ (reference sequence). V gave up 2 bases and J gave up 10 bases; unmatched junction bases: 14. CDR3 bases: TGTGCCAGCAGCTTAAGCCTCGGACAGGTGGGCCAAAACGTCCTGACTTTC. This codes for CASSLSLGQVGQNVLTF.

The chain has TRBV4-3 and TRBJ1-5, with 7 bases matching TRBD1. J was trimmed by 4 bases and V by 0 bases; bases with no gene match: 3. Germline values: CDR1 LGHNA, CDR2 YSLEER. The CDR3 totals 15 residues. This chain's CDR3 is CASSQDSGGNQPQHF. DNA of the CDR3: TGCGCCAGCAGCCAAGATTCAGGGGGTAATCAGCCCCAGCATTTT.

This chain links TRBV7-9 with TRBJ1-2, with D perhaps TRBD1 (6 bases). The CDR3 is made up of 19 amino acids. CDR1 and CDR2 (germline): SEHNR, FQNEAQ (reference sequence). V lost 5 bases to trimming and J lost 0 bases, with 25 bases between them. CDR3 nucleotides: TGTGCCAGCAGCCCTAGCCGCGGGGGCCCCGACTCAGCTAACTATGGCTACACCTTC. Its translation: CASSPSRGGPDSANYGYTF.

The gene calls are TRBV5-1 and TRBJ1-3; D is uncertain. Trimming cost V 2 bases and J 0 bases, with 15 bases left between them. The CDR3 has 17 amino acids. Germline assignment: CDR1 SGHRS and CDR2 YFSETQ. CDR3 nucleotides: TGCGCCAGCAGCTTATCCCTAGGACGGAGCTCTGGAAACACCATATATTTT. Translation gives CASSLSLGRSSGNTIYF. The whole variable domain, filled in from reference TRBV5-1 and TRBJ1-3, reads KAGVTQTPRYLIKTRGQQVTLSCSPISGHRSVSWYQQTPGQGLQFLFEYFSETQRNKGNFPGRFSGRQFSNSRSEMNVSTLELGDSALYLCASSLSLGRSSGNTIYFGEGSWLTVV.

The chain carries TRBV5-4 and TRBJ2-7; 7 bases are shared with TRBD1. This CDR3 contains 13 residues. V dropped 3 bases and J dropped 4; count of bases not matched to a gene: 4. The germline gives CDR1 SGHNT, CDR2 YYREEE (reference sequence). As DNA, the CDR3 is TGTGCCAGCAGCTCCACACAGGGGTACGAGCAGTACTTC. Translation: CASSSTQGYEQYF.

The CDR3: CASSRDTNSGNTIYF. The CDR3 DNA follows: TGTGCCAGCAGCCGGGACACCAACTCTGGAAACACCATATATTTT. The gene calls are TRBV5-4 and TRBJ1-3, with D tentatively TRBD1 (6 bases). Germline V gene sequence: CDR1 SGHNT, CDR2 YYREEE (reference sequence). With 4 bases removed from V and 0 bases from J, the gap between germline ends came to 11 bases. This CDR3 is built from 15 residues.

The genes are TRBV2 and TRBJ1-1, with D tentatively TRBD1 (5 bases). Trimming took 4 bases from V and 4 from J, leaving 13 bases between them. The germline V gene has CDR1 SNHLY and CDR2 FYNNEI. CDR3 length: 14 residues. The CDR3 region is CASSGMGGSTEAFF. The DNA for the CDR3 is TGTGCCAGCAGTGGAATGGGGGGGTCCACTGAAGCTTTCTTT.

The chain links TRBV4-3 to TRBJ1-1; tentatively, D is TRBD1 (5 bases). The V and J ends lost 0 bases and 11 bases respectively, with 13 bases between them. This CDR3 is 13 amino acids long. The germline gives CDR1 LGHNA, CDR2 YSLEER. CDR3 in DNA: TGCGCCAGCAGCCAAGACGTGGGACTAGGTGCTTTCTTT. Translation gives CASSQDVGLGAFF.

This chain links TRBV30 with TRBJ2-1, with D tentatively TRBD1 (6 bases). The CDR3 sequence is 12 residues long. V was trimmed by 5 bases and J by 5 bases, leaving 10 bases between them. Per germline, CDR1 GTSNPN and CDR2 SVGIG (reference sequence). The CDR3 reads CAWGRGNNEQFF. The CDR3 nucleotides read TGTGCCTGGGGCAGGGGAAACAATGAGCAGTTCTTC.

The V gene is TRBV7-2, the J gene TRBJ1-3; D might be TRBD1 (5 bases). The CDR3 totals 15 residues. Trimming removed 2 bases from V and 0 bases from J, with 8 bases in between. Per germline, CDR1 SGHTA and CDR2 FQGNSA. The CDR3 loop is CASSLFQGSGNTIYF. The CDR3 nucleotides read TGTGCCAGCAGCTTATTCCAGGGCTCTGGAAACACCATATATTTT.